The T cell receptor (beta chain) described here comes from a study of OX40 agonist ivuxolimab in advanced cancers. Study-wide background: People who had prior anti-PD-1, anti-PD-L1 or anti-CTLA-4 therapy could take part, and roughly 40% had some.

This CDR3 region has 15 residues. From germline, CDR1 is KGHSH and CDR2 LQKENI. Measured with immunoSEQ multiplex PCR; TCRdb has only the in-frame clones, and not every one. The sample holds 20,000 to 25,000 clones, roughly 72% seen once. This sequence originates from an adult with an advanced solid tumor such as melanoma, head and neck, liver or kidney cancer. The rearrangement links TRBV18 to TRBJ2-5, with 8 bases that match TRBD1. The J call may be in error: the DNA end matches TRBJ2-7 better. This material consisted of CD4+ or CD8+ T cells sorted from blood, taken in a trial of the OX40 agonist ivuxolimab. The CDR3 loop is CASSPTGEVPYEQYF. CDR3 nucleotide sequence: TGTGCCAGCTCACCGACAGGGGAGGTCCCCTACGAGCAGTACTTC.